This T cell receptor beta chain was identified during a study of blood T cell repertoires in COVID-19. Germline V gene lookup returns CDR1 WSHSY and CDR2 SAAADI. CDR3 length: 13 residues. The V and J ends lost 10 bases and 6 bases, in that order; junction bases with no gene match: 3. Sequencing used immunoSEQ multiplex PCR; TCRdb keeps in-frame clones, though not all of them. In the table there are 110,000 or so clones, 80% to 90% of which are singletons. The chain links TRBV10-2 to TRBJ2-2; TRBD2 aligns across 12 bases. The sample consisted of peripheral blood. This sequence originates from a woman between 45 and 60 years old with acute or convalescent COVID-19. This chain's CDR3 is CAILAGGAGELFF. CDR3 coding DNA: TGCGCCATACTAGCGGGAGGAGCCGGGGAGCTGTTTTTT.